The present T cell receptor (beta chain) was sequenced within a study of cytomegalovirus exposure and HLA in healthy donors. The CDR3 is 16 residues long. Trimming at V came to 7 bases and at J to 0 bases, leaving 13 bases not matched to a gene. Germline lookup yields CDR1 SQVTM and CDR2 ANQGSEA. Turning to this clone: The antigen is undetermined.

The PCR employed 60 Vbeta primers together with 13 Jbeta primers. Profiled with immunoSEQ multiplex PCR; TCRdb holds only in-frame clones, not every one. There are about 210,000 clones in the sample; 83% occur only once, and approximately 1.8% lies in the top ten. Study-level results: A later analysis showed HLA-associated TCR beta chains outstripping equally common others in clonal expansion. Most of the TCR beta V segments (in an earlier analysis) were productive either about 87% or about 30% of the time. As was reported, the classifier diagnosed cytomegalovirus status with high specificity and sensitivity. The investigators catalogued 150 to 200 TCR beta chains as cytomegalovirus-associated.

The sequence was obtained from a man aged 35 to 55 in good health and CMV-seropositive. The sequencing input was PBMCs. The chain combines TRBV29-1 with TRBJ1-1; 8 bases are shared with TRBD1. The CDR3 reads CSALGGQGSMNTEAFF. In DNA, the CDR3 is TGCAGCGCCCTGGGCGGACAGGGCAGTATGAACACTGAAGCTTTCTTT.